The 19 T cell receptor beta chains below come from one sample, sequenced in a study of cytomegalovirus exposure and HLA in healthy donors. The PCR made use of 60 Vbeta and 13 Jbeta primers. The assay was immunoSEQ multiplex PCR, and TCRdb's table has in-frame clones only and misses some. The repertoire includes 150,000 to 200,000 clones, approximately 81% of them detected once, and around 2.4% sits in the top ten. The sample was PBMCs. Receptors were obtained from a woman in her 30s in good health and CMV-seronegative.

This CDR3 is CASSQDSQRTDTQYF. The DNA for the CDR3 is TGCGCCAGCAGCCAAGATAGCCAGCGCACAGATACGCAGTATTTT. The rearrangement uses TRBV4-3 and TRBJ2-3; D not resolved. From germline, CDR1 is LGHNA and CDR2 YSLEER. This CDR3 contains 15 residues. The V gene lost 0 bases and the J gene lost 1 base, with 8 bases spanning the gap.

This clone appeared once. The V and J genes are TRBV5-6 and TRBJ2-1; tentative D call: TRBD1 (6 bases). V dropped 4 bases and J dropped 4 bases, with 9 bases sitting between them. Germline CDR1 SGHDT, CDR2 YYEEEE. The length of the CDR3 is 13 residues. The CDR3 spells CASSQGHYNEQFF. The CDR3 DNA reads as TGTGCCAGCAGCCAGGGACATTACAATGAGCAGTTCTTC.

Written as DNA, the CDR3 is TGTGCCAGCAGCACCAATCTAGCTGGGGAGGCCCAGTACTTC. Amino acid sequence: CASSTNLAGEAQYF. The chain is built from TRBV7-2 and TRBJ2-5, with D possibly TRBD2 on 6 matching bases. The germline V gene encodes CDR1 SGHTA and CDR2 FQGNSA. The ends were cut back, 5 bases at V and 9 bases at J, with 19 bases in the middle. There are 14 residues in the CDR3.

The rearrangement joins TRBV28 to TRBJ1-5; maybe TRBD1 (6 bases). The CDR3 covers 17 residues. V shed 8 bases and J shed 4 bases, with 24 bases lying between them. Germline assignment: CDR1 MDHEN and CDR2 SYDVKM. The DNA of the CDR3 is TGTGCCAGCCGATTACCAGGGGACGGAGGATGGAATCAGCCCCAGCATTTT. This translates into CASRLPGDGGWNQPQHF.

The chain carries TRBV9 and TRBJ2-7; D might be TRBD1 (7 bases). Per germline, CDR1 SGDLS and CDR2 YYNGEE. The V end was cut by 4 bases, the J end by 3 bases, with 17 bases between. The CDR3 has 15 residues. The CDR3: CASSPQEGQNYEQYF. The CDR3 DNA is TGTGCCAGCAGCCCCCAGGAGGGACAGAACTACGAGCAGTACTTC. Using reference TRBV9 and TRBJ2-7 for the parts outside the CDR3, the full variable domain is DSGVTQTPKHLITATGQRVTLRCSPRSGDLSVYWYQQSLDQGLQFLIQYYNGEERAKGNILERFSAQQFPDLHSELNLSSLELGDSALYFCASSPQEGQNYEQYFGPGTRLTVT.

Concerning this clone: Other DNA sequences in this sample translate to the same CDR3. The chain joins TRBV18 to TRBJ1-2; D perhaps matches TRBD1 (5 bases). With 3 bases removed from V and 3 bases from J, the gap between germline ends came to 8 bases. The CDR3 is made up of 13 amino acids. The germline V gene has CDR1 KGHSH and CDR2 LQKENI. In DNA form, the CDR3 reads TGTGCCAGCTCACCGGGGGGGGACTATGGCTACACCTTC. Translated, it gives CASSPGGDYGYTF.

V gene TRBV19 combines with J gene TRBJ1-5, with D uncertain. The ends were cut back, 8 bases at V and 6 bases at J, with 20 bases in the middle. Germline V gives CDR1 LNHDA, CDR2 SQIVND (reference sequence). This CDR3 is built from 15 residues. The chain's CDR3 is CASQTGVPPTQPQHF. The CDR3 DNA reads as TGTGCCAGTCAGACTGGAGTTCCCCCCACTCAGCCCCAGCATTTT.

V usage is TRBV9 and J usage is TRBJ2-7, with a tentative D call TRBD2 (5 bases). Trimming pared 4 bases from V and 0 bases from J, leaving 17 bases between. Per germline, CDR1 SGDLS and CDR2 YYNGEE. The CDR3 covers 16 residues. As DNA, the CDR3 is TGTGCCAGCAGCCCATATCGAGGGCCAAGCTCCTACGAGCAGTACTTC. It codes for CASSPYRGPSSYEQYF.

The V call is TRBV29-1, the J call TRBJ2-3, with 7 positions matching TRBD2. From germline, CDR1 is SQVTM and CDR2 ANQGSEA. V shed 6 bases, J shed 0 bases, and the junction held 12 bases outside the gene matches. The CDR3 runs to 16 residues. Written as DNA, the CDR3 is TGCAGCGTGGACGGCGATAGCGGGCCTAGCACAGATACGCAGTATTTT. It specifies CSVDGDSGPSTDTQYF.

The chain is built from TRBV27 and TRBJ2-4; D is possibly TRBD1 (5 bases). This CDR3 is 13 amino acids long. V lost 5 bases, J lost 8 bases, and 13 bases lay in between. Germline V gene sequence: CDR1 MNHEY, CDR2 SMNVEV (reference sequence). Here the CDR3 reads CASSRGTLDIQYF. The CDR3 DNA sequence: TGTGCCAGCAGTAGGGGTACTCTGGACATTCAGTACTTC.

This clone was counted a single time. The chain couples TRBV10-2 to TRBJ1-5; possibly TRBD1 for D (6 bases). Trimming stripped 3 bases from V and 6 bases from J, with 12 bases between. The CDR3 covers 14 residues. Per germline, CDR1 WSHSY and CDR2 SAAADI. CDR3 nucleotide sequence: TGCGCCAGCAGTGAAACAGGGTATAGTCAGCCCCAGCATTTT. It encodes CASSETGYSQPQHF.

CDR3 amino acids: CASSWTGTGEYEQYF. As DNA, the CDR3 is TGTGCCAGCAGTTGGACCGGGACAGGGGAGTACGAGCAGTACTTC. J is TRBJ2-7 and V is TRBV7-8; TRBD1 aligns across 10 bases. The CDR3 is 15 amino acids. Germline trimming cut 6 bases from V and 4 bases from J; bases unmatched to any gene: 9. CDR1 is SGHVS, CDR2 FQNEAQ, per germline.

Here the CDR3 reads CASSQEVQRYSGNTIYF. CDR3 nucleotide sequence: TGCGCCAGCAGCCAAGAGGTCCAGCGTTACTCTGGAAACACCATATATTTT. The rearrangement links TRBV4-3 to TRBJ1-3; D remains unclear. The V end was cut by 0 bases, the J end by 0 bases, with 12 bases between. Germline CDR1 LGHNA, CDR2 YSLEER. The CDR3 loop spans 17 amino acids.

This chain connects TRBV28 to TRBJ2-5, with unresolved D. Between the trimmed V and J ends, which lost 8 bases and 2 bases, there was a span of 9 bases. Germline V lookup: CDR1 MDHEN, CDR2 SYDVKM. This CDR3 is built from 12 residues. CDR3 region: CASHGVQETQYF. In DNA, the CDR3 is TGTGCCAGCCACGGAGTTCAAGAGACCCAGTACTTC.

V is TRBV5-1 and J is TRBJ2-1; 8 nucleotides match TRBD1. The CDR3 contains 15 residues. V trimming: 4 bases; J trimming: 5 bases; junction bases outside the gene matches: 8. Germline CDR1 is SGHRS and CDR2 is YFSETQ. The CDR3 coding sequence is TGCGCCAGCAGCGCAACCTCAGGGGGCAACAATGAGCAGTTCTTC. It encodes CASSATSGGNNEQFF.

This rearrangement joins TRBV19 to TRBJ1-5, with 8 bases that match TRBD1. The J segment lost 1 base and the V segment lost 10 bases, leaving 15 bases of the junction unmatched. CDR3 length: 17 residues. Germline V lookup: CDR1 LNHDA, CDR2 SQIVND (reference sequence). The CDR3 here is CATHARGLVVSNQPQHF. The CDR3 nucleotides read TGTGCCACCCACGCCAGGGGGCTGGTCGTAAGCAATCAGCCCCAGCATTTT.

The genes are TRBV28 and TRBJ1-1; D may be TRBD1 (6 bases). CDR3 length: 13 residues. V was shortened by 6 bases and J by 6 bases, with 14 bases between the two germline ends. CDR1 is MDHEN and CDR2 is SYDVKM in the germline V gene. CDR3 amino acids: CASSPDSVSEAFF. CDR3 DNA sequence: TGTGCCAGCAGCCCGGACAGTGTCTCTGAAGCTTTCTTT.

The chain recombines TRBV28 with TRBJ2-4; D possibly corresponds to TRBD2 (6 bases). CDR3 length: 14 residues. CDR1 is MDHEN and CDR2 is SYDVKM in the germline V gene. V dropped 4 bases and J dropped 12 bases, with 19 bases sitting between them. The CDR3 region is CASSSPPLASTQYF. CDR3 nucleotides: TGTGCCAGCAGTTCCCCTCCACTAGCTTCAACTCAGTACTTC.

The rearrangement uses TRBV28 and TRBJ2-5; 8 bases match TRBD2. Germline CDR1 reads MDHEN; CDR2 reads SYDVKM. This CDR3 is 16 amino acids long. V shed 5 bases, J shed 5 bases, and the junction held 13 bases outside the gene matches. CDR3 in amino acids: CASSHTKWSGGETQYF. The CDR3, as DNA: TGTGCCAGCAGTCATACAAAATGGTCGGGGGGGGAGACCCAGTACTTC.